These 30 T cell receptor beta chains share one sample of origin, sequenced in a study of beta chain features in type 1 diabetes. Points from the study as a whole: In all four CD4+ subsets, TCRB CDR3 length was significantly, moderately reduced in type 1 diabetes.

Expressed TCRB transcripts were sequenced, since all the RNA that had been isolated was reverse transcribed. The method was immunoSEQ multiplex PCR; TCRdb's version includes in-frame clones alone and lacks a portion of them. The sample consists of 250,000 to 350,000 clones, over 11% of them appearing once. No antigens are known for them. The sequenced material came from naive CD4+ T cells from blood. Receptors were obtained from a man younger than 40 with type 1 diabetes.

This clone has only one observation. The J gene is TRBJ1-1, the V gene TRBV19, with TRBD1 identical over 12 bases. Trimming removed 5 bases from V and 6 bases from J; junction bases left unmatched: 4. The CDR3 loop spans 14 amino acids. Germline V gene lookup returns CDR1 LNHDA and CDR2 SQIVND (reference sequence). CDR3 sequence: CASSSGTGGSEAFF. For the CDR3, the DNA is TGTGCCAGTAGTTCCGGGACAGGGGGCTCTGAAGCTTTCTTT.

The V call is TRBV5-4, the J call TRBJ1-2; D remains unclear. Looked up from germline, CDR1 is SGHNT and CDR2 is YYREEE (reference sequence). CDR3 length equals 13 residues. The ends were cut back, 0 bases at V and 7 bases at J, with 10 bases in the middle. The DNA for the CDR3 is TGTGCCAGCAGCTTGGAGGCGGTTCGTGGCTACACCTTC. It specifies CASSLEAVRGYTF.

This clone was found a few times. The DNA of the CDR3 is TGTGCCAGCAGCTTTACCTCCGGGACAGGGGCCTACGAGCAGTACTTC. Amino acids: CASSFTSGTGAYEQYF. The genes are TRBV7-2 and TRBJ2-7, with 10 nucleotides matching TRBD1. This CDR3 has 16 amino acids. The germline gives CDR1 SGHTA, CDR2 FQGNSA. The V segment lost 3 bases and the J segment 2 bases; nucleotides outside the gene matches: 7.

This clone occurred a few times. J is TRBJ2-4 and V is TRBV6-5; D is ambiguous. CDR1 and CDR2 (germline): MNHEY, SVGAGI. Trimming pared 4 bases from V and 0 bases from J, leaving 7 bases between. The CDR3 contains 14 residues. The CDR3 spells CASSFRLAKNIQYF. DNA of the CDR3: TGTGCCAGCAGTTTCAGACTAGCCAAAAACATTCAGTACTTC.

This clone was counted between two and nine times. The chain uses TRBV29-1 and TRBJ1-3; maybe TRBD1 (5 bases). The CDR3 length is 13 residues. The V and J ends lost 4 bases and 0 bases respectively, with 7 bases between them. Germline lookup yields CDR1 SQVTM and CDR2 ANQGSEA. The CDR3 bases are TGCAGCGTTGGGGGCCTCTCTGGAAACACCATATATTTT. It is translated as CSVGGLSGNTIYF.

This clone showed up just a few times. The chain is built from TRBV7-3 and TRBJ2-1; 8 bases line up with TRBD2. The CDR3 is made up of 13 amino acids. The V segment lost 2 bases and the J segment 6 bases; nucleotides outside the gene matches: 0. CDR1 is SGHTA, CDR2 FQGTGA, per germline. DNA for the CDR3: TGTGCCAGCAGCTTAGGACTAGCCAATGAGCAGTTCTTC. Amino acids: CASSLGLANEQFF.

The rearrangement uses TRBV2 and TRBJ2-1; D is perhaps TRBD2 (5 bases). Trimming took 4 bases from V and 4 from J, leaving 8 bases between them. This CDR3 has 13 residues. Germline-derived CDR1 and CDR2 are SNHLY and FYNNEI. The CDR3 reads CASSGLAYNEQFF. In DNA form, the CDR3 reads TGTGCCAGCAGTGGGCTAGCTTACAATGAGCAGTTCTTC.

This clone has just a few counts. This chain connects TRBV27 to TRBJ1-1, with TRBD1 as a possible D gene (5 bases). The CDR3 sequence is 12 residues long. With 6 bases removed from V and 9 bases from J, the gap between germline ends came to 14 bases. CDR1 is MNHEY and CDR2 is SMNVEV in the germline V gene (reference sequence). The CDR3 here is CASRGNDRKAFF. In DNA form, the CDR3 reads TGTGCCAGCAGGGGGAATGACAGAAAAGCTTTCTTT.

This clone was counted only a few times. The J gene is TRBJ2-6, the V gene TRBV9, with 7 bases matching TRBD2. Germline CDR1 is SGDLS and CDR2 is YYNGEE. Trimming removed 3 bases from V and 0 bases from J; junction bases left unmatched: 12. The CDR3 loop spans 19 amino acids. CDR3 nucleotide sequence: TGTGCCAGCAGCGCTCGACATGTGGGAGGGCTCTCTGGGGCCAACGTCCTGACTTTC. Its translation: CASSARHVGGLSGANVLTF.

This clone came up once. The chain combines TRBV18 with TRBJ2-2; possibly TRBD2 for D (6 bases). This CDR3 comprises 17 residues. Looked up from germline, CDR1 is KGHSH and CDR2 is LQKENI. Trimming removed 0 bases from V and 3 bases from J, with 14 bases in between. CDR3 protein: CASSPPTRGWYTGELFF. CDR3 nucleotides: TGTGCCAGCTCACCACCGACTAGGGGATGGTACACCGGGGAGCTGTTTTTT. Combining the CDR3 with reference TRBV18 and TRBJ2-2 gives the whole variable domain NAGVMQNPRHLVRRRGQEARLRCSPMKGHSHVYWYRQLPEEGLKFMVYLQKENIIDESGMPKERFSAEFPKEGPSILRIQQVVRGDSAAYFCASSPPTRGWYTGELFFGEGSRLTVL.

This chain connects TRBV28 to TRBJ1-2, with 7 positions matching TRBD1. This CDR3 has 14 residues. Germline loops: CDR1 MDHEN, CDR2 SYDVKM. Trimming at V came to 8 bases and at J to 1 base, leaving 7 bases not matched to a gene. The chain's CDR3 is CASVTGTVNYGYTF. For the CDR3, the DNA is TGTGCCAGCGTAACCGGGACAGTTAACTATGGCTACACCTTC.

This clone has only a few counts. The V call is TRBV19, the J call TRBJ1-5; TRBD1 matches at 7 bases. Germline V CDR1 and CDR2: LNHDA, SQIVND (reference sequence). There are 15 residues in the CDR3. V gave up 9 bases and J gave up 7 bases; unmatched junction bases: 15. The DNA of the CDR3 is TGTGCCAGCCGGAGAGGACAGGTACCAGGGCAGCCCCAGCATTTT. It translates to CASRRGQVPGQPQHF.

This clone occurred a few times. V and J are TRBV15 and TRBJ2-7, with a tentative D call TRBD1 (5 bases). CDR1 is LNHNV, CDR2 YYDKDF, per germline (reference sequence). This CDR3 contains 14 residues. Trimming took off 7 bases at V and 5 bases at J, with 18 bases between the two ends. CDR3 sequence (DNA): TGTGCCACCACTCTGGACATAGGGATCAACGAGCAGTACTTC. It codes for CATTLDIGINEQYF.

This clone has a handful of counts. The chain uses TRBV4-3 and TRBJ2-3; 8 nucleotides align to TRBD1. V was pared by 1 base and J by 6 bases, with 9 bases of the junction left unmatched. CDR3 length equals 16 residues. Germline V CDR1 and CDR2: LGHNA, YSLEER. This CDR3 is CASSQGEAGGRDTQYF. The DNA for the CDR3 is TGCGCCAGCAGCCAAGGGGAGGCAGGGGGCCGGGATACGCAGTATTTT.

The CDR3 spells CASSLRSGALYEQYF. For the CDR3, the DNA is TGTGCCAGCAGCTTAAGATCAGGGGCCCTCTACGAGCAGTACTTC. The rearrangement uses TRBV7-6 and TRBJ2-7; TRBD1 might be the D (6 bases). The CDR3 has 15 amino acids. V was pared by 2 bases and J by 3 bases, with 14 bases between. Germline CDR1 and CDR2: SGHVS and FNYEAQ.

This clone was seen a few times. The genes are TRBV19 and TRBJ2-1, with D uncertain. CDR3 size: 14 residues. Looked up from germline, CDR1 is LNHDA and CDR2 is SQIVND (reference sequence). V was clipped by 2 bases and J by 9 bases, with 14 bases between them. The CDR3 region has the DNA TGTGCCAGTAGTATAATTACCGGGTCCGGTGAGCAGTTCTTC. This codes for CASSIITGSGEQFF.

The CDR3 reads CSVQGSNQPQHF. CDR3 sequence (DNA): TGCAGCGTTCAGGGTAGCAATCAGCCCCAGCATTTT. This rearrangement joins TRBV29-1 to TRBJ1-5, with TRBD1 as a possible D gene (5 bases). Germline lookup yields CDR1 SQVTM and CDR2 ANQGSEA. The CDR3 is 12 amino acids. V was pared by 5 bases and J by 0 bases, with 5 bases between.

With regard to this clone: The same CDR3 is also encoded by other DNA sequences in this sample. The V call is TRBV5-1, the J call TRBJ2-1; D possibly corresponds to TRBD2 (6 bases). The CDR3 is made up of 15 amino acids. V lost 0 bases, J lost 2 bases, and 9 bases lay in between. CDR1 and CDR2 from the germline V gene are SGHRS and YFSETQ. The DNA of the CDR3 is TGCGCCAGCAGCTTGGCCGGGGGAACCTACAATGAGCAGTTCTTC. This gives the protein CASSLAGGTYNEQFF.

This clone was seen more than once but under ten times. This chain joins TRBV19 and TRBJ1-2; D might be TRBD1 (6 bases). The CDR3 loop spans 12 amino acids. Germline-derived CDR1 and CDR2 are LNHDA and SQIVND (reference sequence). V lost 3 bases, J lost 6 bases, and 8 bases lay in between. CDR3 residues: CASSMTGDGYTF. The CDR3 bases are TGTGCCAGTAGTATGACAGGAGATGGCTACACCTTC. Full variable domain (missing parts from reference TRBV19 and TRBJ1-2): DGGITQSPKYLFRKEGQNVTLSCEQNLNHDAMYWYRQDPGQGLRLIYYSQIVNDFQKGDIAEGYSVSREKKESFPLTVTSAQKNPTAFYLCASSMTGDGYTFGSGTRLTVV.

The V and J genes are TRBV20-1 and TRBJ1-1; D not certain. The CDR3 consists of 11 residues. From germline, CDR1 is DFQATT and CDR2 SNEGSKA (reference sequence). V lost 4 bases and J 5 bases, leaving 8 bases between the germline ends. Here the CDR3 reads CSAMGRTEAFF. In DNA, the CDR3 is TGCAGTGCTATGGGGAGAACTGAAGCTTTCTTT.

In its sample, this clone was seen a few times. V usage is TRBV2 and J usage is TRBJ1-5, with D uncertain. There are 15 residues in the CDR3. The germline V gene encodes CDR1 SNHLY and CDR2 FYNNEI. The V end lost 3 bases, the J end lost 7 bases, and 16 bases lay between the germline ends. Here the CDR3 reads CASSDGRGSRQPQHF. CDR3 nucleotides: TGTGCCAGCAGTGATGGTCGGGGATCGAGGCAGCCCCAGCATTTT.

The genes are TRBV7-9 and TRBJ2-5, with 8 bases aligning to TRBD2. The germline CDR1 and CDR2 sequences are SEHNR and FQNEAQ (reference sequence). The CDR3 is made up of 15 amino acids. Losses at the gene ends were 5 bases for V and 0 bases for J; bases not matched to a gene: 5. CDR3 in amino acids: CASSASSGYQETQYF. The CDR3 nucleotides are TGTGCCAGCAGCGCATCTAGCGGGTACCAAGAGACCCAGTACTTC.

V and J are TRBV7-2 and TRBJ2-7, with D possibly matching TRBD1 (5 bases). The CDR3 has 14 amino acids. The germline gives CDR1 SGHTA, CDR2 FQGNSA. V dropped 3 bases and J dropped 2 bases, with 11 bases sitting between them. The CDR3 is CASSFAGLPYEQYF. The DNA for the CDR3 is TGTGCCAGCAGCTTTGCAGGGTTACCCTACGAGCAGTACTTC.

In this sample, this clone turned up a few times. V gene TRBV7-2 combines with J gene TRBJ1-5; 8 bases fit TRBD1. The junction had 6 bases not matched to a gene; V was cut back by 7 bases and J by 7 bases. Germline V gene data show CDR1 as SGHTA and CDR2 as FQGNSA. This CDR3 is built from 13 residues. DNA of the CDR3: TGTGCCAGCACAGGGGGCATGGGACAGCCCCAGCATTTT. This translates into CASTGGMGQPQHF.

This clone has more than one count but fewer than ten. The chain couples TRBV23-1 to TRBJ1-5; D possibly corresponds to TRBD1 (6 bases). TRBV23-1 is an ORF; its function is uncertain. The CDR3 loop spans 15 amino acids. Deletions cut 11 bases from V and 7 bases from J, with 24 bases between. CDR3 residues: CAAPYWGLGEQPQHF. Here the CDR3 DNA reads TGCGCCGCCCCTTATTGGGGGCTGGGTGAACAGCCCCAGCATTTT.

This clone has only a few counts. This chain connects TRBV2 to TRBJ1-4, with 9 bases identical to TRBD1. V shed 3 bases and J 10 bases; nucleotides not matched to a gene: 3. The germline CDR1 and CDR2 sequences are SNHLY and FYNNEI. CDR3 length: 13 amino acids. The chain's CDR3 is CASSDTGGVKLFF. The DNA for the CDR3 is TGTGCCAGCAGTGATACAGGGGGCGTAAAACTGTTTTTT.

In this sample, this clone turned up a few times. V is TRBV28 and J is TRBJ2-3, with 7 bases matching TRBD1. The CDR3 runs to 15 residues. Germline assignment: CDR1 MDHEN and CDR2 SYDVKM. Unmatched junction bases numbered 4, after V lost 4 bases and J lost 0 bases. CDR3 protein: CASSSPGQSTDTQYF. CDR3 in DNA: TGTGCCAGCAGTTCTCCGGGACAGAGCACAGATACGCAGTATTTT.

The chain carries TRBV14 and TRBJ2-1, with 7 bases identical to TRBD2. The junction had 6 bases not matched to a gene; V was cut back by 2 bases and J by 5 bases. Germline CDR1 is SGHDN and CDR2 is FVKESK. The CDR3 covers 15 residues. Here the CDR3 reads CASSQRLARDNEQFF. CDR3 coding DNA: TGTGCCAGCAGCCAACGACTAGCCCGAGACAATGAGCAGTTCTTC.

In its sample, this clone was seen a few times. The chain links TRBV7-2 to TRBJ1-3; TRBD1 matches 8 bases. This CDR3 has 13 amino acids. Germline values: CDR1 SGHTA, CDR2 FQGNSA. V was clipped by 1 base and J by 11 bases; unmatched bases: 4. Here the CDR3 reads CASSLGDRTAIYF. Here the CDR3 DNA reads TGTGCCAGCAGCTTAGGGGACAGGACCGCCATATATTTT.

This clone was observed a handful of times. The V call is TRBV30, the J call TRBJ2-1, with a weak D call TRBD1 (6 bases). Germline V gene data show CDR1 as GTSNPN and CDR2 as SVGIG (reference sequence). V gave up 2 bases and J gave up 4 bases, with 15 bases separating them. The CDR3 is made up of 15 amino acids. CDR3 coding DNA: TGTGCCTGGAGTCTAGGGACAACGAATTACAATGAGCAGTTCTTC. It specifies CAWSLGTTNYNEQFF.